One and the same sample provided the 21 T cell receptor beta chains below, sequenced in a study of immune evolution from preneoplasia to lung adenocarcinoma. Repertoires were generated with immunoSEQ multiplex PCR, while TCRdb's copy carries only in-frame clones and drops some. The sample holds 3,000 to 4,500 clones; 80% are singletons and the top ten take 5% to 6.5%. Sequencing was performed on FFPE lung adenocarcinoma in situ tissue. The source is a person in their 70s with lung adenocarcinoma.

This rearrangement joins TRBV9 to TRBJ1-1; D is ambiguous. From germline, CDR1 is SGDLS and CDR2 YYNGEE. The CDR3 runs to 12 residues. V lost 0 bases and J 3 bases, leaving 3 bases between the germline ends. CDR3 in DNA: TGTGCCAGCAGCGTAGGCCACACTGAAGCTTTCTTT. This translates into CASSVGHTEAFF.

The chain uses TRBV30 and TRBJ2-1; D remains ambiguous. CDR3 length: 12 residues. Trimming removed 5 bases at V and 9 bases at J, with 14 bases between. Germline-derived CDR1 and CDR2 are GTSNPN and SVGIG (reference sequence). CDR3 coding DNA: TGTGCCTGGGGACGTCTGTATGGTGAGCAGTTCTTC. Encoded protein: CAWGRLYGEQFF.

V is TRBV2 and J is TRBJ2-1; D may be TRBD2 (6 bases). The CDR3 is made up of 14 amino acids. V was clipped by 3 bases and J by 6 bases, with 12 bases between them. The germline CDR1 and CDR2 sequences are SNHLY and FYNNEI. In nucleotides, the CDR3 is TGTGCCAGCAGTGACCTAGCGAAGAGCAATGAGCAGTTCTTC. As protein: CASSDLAKSNEQFF.

The genes are TRBV15 and TRBJ2-5; possible D gene TRBD1, 6 bases. V shed 3 bases and J shed 5 bases, with 13 bases lying between them. Germline V gene lookup returns CDR1 LNHNV and CDR2 YYDKDF (reference sequence). This CDR3 has 14 amino acids. The CDR3 sequence: CATSSTGRWETQYF. The CDR3 coding sequence is TGTGCCACCAGCAGTACAGGGCGGTGGGAGACCCAGTACTTC. Full variable domain (remainder filled in from reference TRBV15 and TRBJ2-5): DAMVIQNPRYQVTQFGKPVTLSCSQTLNHNVMYWYQQKSSQAPKLLFHYYDKDFNNEADTPDNFQSRRPNTSFCFLDIRSPGLGDTAMYLCATSSTGRWETQYFGPGTRLLVL.

The CDR3 sequence: CASSLRRGWTEAFF. The DNA for the CDR3 is TGTGCCAGCAGCTTAAGACGGGGATGGACTGAAGCTTTCTTT. V gene TRBV11-2 combines with J gene TRBJ1-1, with D unclear. This CDR3 has 14 residues. The V gene lost 2 bases and the J gene lost 5 bases, with 12 bases spanning the gap. CDR1 and CDR2 (germline): SGHAT, FQNNGV. Full variable domain (remainder filled in from reference TRBV11-2 and TRBJ1-1): EAGVAQSPRYKIIEKRQSVAFWCNPISGHATLYWYQQILGQGPKLLIQFQNNGVVDDSQLPKDRFSAERLKGVDSTLKIQPAKLEDSAVYLCASSLRRGWTEAFFGQGTRLTVV.

The count of this clone is one. The V call is TRBV9, the J call TRBJ1-4; 10 positions match TRBD1. Germline V gene lookup returns CDR1 SGDLS and CDR2 YYNGEE. The CDR3 covers 14 residues. Trimming removed 3 bases from V and 8 bases from J; junction bases left unmatched: 4. The CDR3 is CASSAGQGREKLFF. Here the CDR3 DNA reads TGTGCCAGCAGCGCGGGACAGGGGCGCGAAAAACTGTTTTTT.

The chain's CDR3 is CASRLAGDPGELFF. CDR3 coding DNA: TGTGCCAGCAGGCTAGCGGGAGATCCCGGGGAGCTGTTTTTT. V usage is TRBV28 and J usage is TRBJ2-2; 10 bases are a match to TRBD2. V lost 6 bases to trimming and J lost 6 bases; unmatched junction nucleotides: 4. The CDR3 runs 14 residues. Germline assignment: CDR1 MDHEN and CDR2 SYDVKM.

The chain joins TRBV10-1 to TRBJ2-5, with 8 bases identical to TRBD2. Per germline, CDR1 WNHNN and CDR2 SYGVQD (reference sequence). V lost 3 bases, J lost 7 bases, and 10 bases stayed unmatched. The CDR3 consists of 15 residues. The CDR3 DNA reads as TGCGCCAGCAGTGATTCGGGACTAGGATTGGGGACCCAGTACTTC. It specifies CASSDSGLGLGTQYF.

This clone has only one observation. The V call is TRBV15, the J call TRBJ2-3, with D perhaps TRBD1 (6 bases). CDR3 length equals 16 residues. The germline V and J ends were trimmed by 2 bases and 2 bases, with 14 bases remaining between them. Germline loops: CDR1 LNHNV, CDR2 YYDKDF (reference sequence). The CDR3 is CATSRNPGHYTDTQYF. In DNA, the CDR3 is TGTGCCACCAGCAGAAACCCGGGACACTACACAGATACGCAGTATTTT.

V gene TRBV6-5 combines with J gene TRBJ1-5, with D tentatively TRBD1 (5 bases). The CDR3 sequence is 14 residues long. V lost 5 bases and J lost 5, with 13 bases in between. The germline gives CDR1 MNHEY, CDR2 SVGAGI. Here the CDR3 reads CASSPRDRDQPQHF. CDR3 in DNA: TGTGCCAGCAGTCCCCGGGACCGGGATCAGCCCCAGCATTTT.

J is TRBJ2-1 and V is TRBV7-6; perhaps TRBD2 as D (5 bases). Germline V lookup: CDR1 SGHVS, CDR2 FNYEAQ. The CDR3 length is 15 residues. V was trimmed by 2 bases and J by 9 bases, leaving 17 bases between them. The CDR3 DNA sequence: TGTGCCAGCAGCTTAAGGTGGGGAGACTTGATTGAGCAGTTCTTC. This sequence encodes CASSLRWGDLIEQFF.

This clone was observed a single time. The J gene is TRBJ2-5, the V gene TRBV5-6; tentatively, D is TRBD2 (6 bases). The last part of the DNA fits TRBJ2-7 better; the J call may be wrong. Germline CDR1 reads SGHDT; CDR2 reads YYEEEE. CDR3 length equals 14 residues. The CDR3 DNA reads as TGTGCCAGCAGCCGTCGAGCGGGTAGCCACGAGCAGTACTTC. Residues: CASSRRAGSHEQYF.

This rearrangement joins TRBV28 to TRBJ2-2; possibly TRBD1 or TRBD2 for D (5 bases each). Germline-derived CDR1 and CDR2 are MDHEN and SYDVKM. The CDR3 has 12 residues. Trimming took 5 bases from V and 13 from J, leaving 14 bases between them. In DNA, the CDR3 is TGTGCCAGCAGTGTACGGGACCTGGGGCTGTTTTTT. This sequence encodes CASSVRDLGLFF.

This clone was picked up a small number of times. The chain combines TRBV18 with TRBJ2-3, with D possibly TRBD1 on 6 matching bases. V was cut by 2 bases and J by 1 base, with 10 bases left in between. This CDR3 region has 15 residues. CDR1 KGHSH and CDR2 LQKENI come from the germline V gene. CDR3 sequence reads: CASSPNQGRTDTQYF. The CDR3 coding sequence is TGTGCCAGCTCACCAAATCAGGGGCGCACAGATACGCAGTATTTT.

The chain has TRBV2 and TRBJ2-3; possibly TRBD2 for D (6 bases). V was trimmed by 6 bases and J by 6 bases, leaving 10 bases between them. The CDR3 consists of 12 residues. Germline lookup yields CDR1 SNHLY and CDR2 FYNNEI. This CDR3 is CASRLASDTQYF. The CDR3 nucleotides read TGTGCCAGCAGACTAGCCTCGGATACGCAGTATTTT. Full variable domain (rest looked up from reference TRBV2 and TRBJ2-3): EPEVTQTPSHQVTQMGQEVILRCVPISNHLYFYWYRQILGQKVEFLVSFYNNEISEKSEIFDDQFSVERPDGSNFTLKIRSTKLEDSAMYFCASRLASDTQYFGPGTRLTVL.

This clone was observed a few times. The V gene is TRBV19, the J gene TRBJ2-2; no clear D. Trimming cost V 7 bases and J 1 base, with 7 bases left between them. The CDR3 extends over 13 amino acids. Germline-derived CDR1 and CDR2 are LNHDA and SQIVND (reference sequence). For the CDR3, the DNA is TGTGCCAGTACGGTCCGGAACACCGGGGAGCTGTTTTTT. Amino acids: CASTVRNTGELFF.

This clone was detected only a few times. The chain links TRBV5-8 to TRBJ2-1; D uncertain. The CDR3 runs 12 residues. The ends were cut back, 0 bases at V and 8 bases at J, with 6 bases in the middle. Germline lookup yields CDR1 SGHTS and CDR2 YDEGEE. CDR3 sequence reads: CASSLVLYEQFF. The CDR3 region has the DNA TGTGCCAGCAGCTTGGTGCTATATGAGCAGTTCTTC. Drawing the rest from reference TRBV5-8 and TRBJ2-1, the complete variable domain is EAGVTQSPTHLIKTRGQQATLRCSPISGHTSVYWYQQALGLGLQFLLWYDEGEERNRGNFPPRFSGRQFPNYSSELNVNALELEDSALYLCASSLVLYEQFFGPGTRLTVL.

The rearrangement joins TRBV5-6 to TRBJ2-7; 8 positions match TRBD1. This CDR3 contains 14 residues. The germline V gene has CDR1 SGHDT and CDR2 YYEEEE. V lost 4 bases to trimming and J lost 2 bases; unmatched junction nucleotides: 5. Here the CDR3 reads CASSGPQGAYEQYF. The CDR3 nucleotides read TGTGCCAGCAGCGGTCCACAGGGGGCCTACGAGCAGTACTTC.

This chain links TRBV18 with TRBJ2-1, with D possibly being TRBD2 (5 bases). The CDR3 runs to 14 residues. Germline V gene lookup returns CDR1 KGHSH and CDR2 LQKENI. The V end lost 0 bases, the J end lost 8 bases, and 11 bases lay between the germline ends. The CDR3 bases are TGTGCCAGCTCACCACCAAACAGCGGCGATGAGCAGTTCTTC. Translation gives CASSPPNSGDEQFF.

The genes are TRBV7-9 and TRBJ2-7; D call uncertain. There are 14 residues in the CDR3. Trimming took off 0 bases at V and 13 bases at J, with 19 bases between the two ends. The germline gives CDR1 SEHNR, CDR2 FQNEAQ (reference sequence). The CDR3 region has the DNA TGTGCCAGCAGCTTAGCGGTCGGCTCCCGCGAGGTTTACTTC. Protein: CASSLAVGSREVYF.

The chain recombines TRBV27 with TRBJ2-1, with 9 bases aligning to TRBD2. The CDR3 has 15 residues. Germline V gene lookup returns CDR1 MNHEY and CDR2 SMNVEV (reference sequence). V lost 2 bases, J lost 3 bases, and 2 bases stayed unmatched. The CDR3 region has the DNA TGTGCCAGCAGTTTAGGGACTAGCAACTACAATGAGCAGTTCTTC. This translates into CASSLGTSNYNEQFF.